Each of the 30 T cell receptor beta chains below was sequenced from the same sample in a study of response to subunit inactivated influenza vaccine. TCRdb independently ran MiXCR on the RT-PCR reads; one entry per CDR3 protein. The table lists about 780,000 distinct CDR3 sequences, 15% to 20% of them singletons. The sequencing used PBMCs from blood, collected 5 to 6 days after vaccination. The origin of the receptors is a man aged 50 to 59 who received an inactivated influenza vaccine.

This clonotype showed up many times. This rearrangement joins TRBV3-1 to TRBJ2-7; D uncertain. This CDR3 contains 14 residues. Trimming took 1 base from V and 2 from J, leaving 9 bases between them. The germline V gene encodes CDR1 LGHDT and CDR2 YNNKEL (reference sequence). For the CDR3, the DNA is TGTGCCAGCAGCCAAGTCCCCCTGGCCTACGAGCAGTACTTC. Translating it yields CASSQVPLAYEQYF.

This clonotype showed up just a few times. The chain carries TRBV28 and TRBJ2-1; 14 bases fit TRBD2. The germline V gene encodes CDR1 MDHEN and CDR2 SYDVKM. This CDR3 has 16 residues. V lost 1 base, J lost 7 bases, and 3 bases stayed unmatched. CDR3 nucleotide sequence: TGTGCCAGCAGTTTATCGGGACTAGCGGGAGTGAATGAGCAGTTCTTC. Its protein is CASSLSGLAGVNEQFF.

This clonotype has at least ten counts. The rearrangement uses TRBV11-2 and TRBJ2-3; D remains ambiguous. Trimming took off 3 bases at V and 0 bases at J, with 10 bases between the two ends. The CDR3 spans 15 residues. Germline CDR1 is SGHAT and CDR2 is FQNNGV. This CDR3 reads CASSFTAASTDTQYF. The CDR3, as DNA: TGTGCCAGCAGCTTTACGGCAGCAAGCACAGATACGCAGTATTTT.

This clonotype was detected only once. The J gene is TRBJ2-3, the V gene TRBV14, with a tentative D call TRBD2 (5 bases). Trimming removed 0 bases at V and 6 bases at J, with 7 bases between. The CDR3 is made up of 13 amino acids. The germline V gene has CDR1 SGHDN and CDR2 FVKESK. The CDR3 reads CASSQERVDTQYF. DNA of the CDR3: TGTGCCAGCAGCCAAGAGAGGGTCGATACGCAGTATTTT.

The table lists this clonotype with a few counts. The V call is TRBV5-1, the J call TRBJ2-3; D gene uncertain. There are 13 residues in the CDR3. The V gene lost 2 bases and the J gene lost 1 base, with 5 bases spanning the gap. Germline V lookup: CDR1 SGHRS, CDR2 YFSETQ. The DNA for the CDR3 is TGCGCCAGCAGCTTAGACGGCACAGATACGCAGTATTTT. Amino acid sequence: CASSLDGTDTQYF.

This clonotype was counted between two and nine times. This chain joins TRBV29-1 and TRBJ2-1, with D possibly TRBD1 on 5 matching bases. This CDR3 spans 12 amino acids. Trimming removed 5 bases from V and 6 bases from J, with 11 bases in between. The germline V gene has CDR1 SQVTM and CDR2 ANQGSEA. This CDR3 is CSVSGQFNEQFF. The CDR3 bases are TGCAGCGTTTCAGGACAATTCAATGAGCAGTTCTTC.

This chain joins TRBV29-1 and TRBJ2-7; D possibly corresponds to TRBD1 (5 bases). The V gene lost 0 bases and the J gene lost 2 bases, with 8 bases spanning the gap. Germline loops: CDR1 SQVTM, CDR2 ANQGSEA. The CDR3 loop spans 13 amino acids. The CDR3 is CSVEDRVTYEQYF. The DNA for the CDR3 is TGCAGCGTTGAAGACAGGGTGACCTACGAGCAGTACTTC.

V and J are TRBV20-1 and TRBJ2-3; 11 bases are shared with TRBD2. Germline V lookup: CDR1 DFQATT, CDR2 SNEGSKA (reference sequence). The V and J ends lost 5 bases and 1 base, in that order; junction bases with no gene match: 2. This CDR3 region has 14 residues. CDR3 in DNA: TGCAGTGCTCCGACTAGCGGGGGCACAGATACGCAGTATTTT. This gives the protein CSAPTSGGTDTQYF.

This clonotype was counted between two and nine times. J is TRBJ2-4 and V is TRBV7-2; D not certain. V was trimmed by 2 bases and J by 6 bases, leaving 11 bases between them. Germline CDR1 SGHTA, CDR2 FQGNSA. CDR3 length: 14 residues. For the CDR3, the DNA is TGTGCCAGCAGCTTACAAGCTATGGGAAACATTCAGTACTTC. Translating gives CASSLQAMGNIQYF.

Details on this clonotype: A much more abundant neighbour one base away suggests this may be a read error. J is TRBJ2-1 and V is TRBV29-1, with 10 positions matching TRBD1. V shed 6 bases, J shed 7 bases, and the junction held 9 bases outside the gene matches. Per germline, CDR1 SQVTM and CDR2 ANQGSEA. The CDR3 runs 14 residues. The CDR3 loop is CSVNRQGARNEQFF. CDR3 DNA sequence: TGCAGCGTAAACCGACAGGGGGCGCGGAATGAGCAGTTCTTC.

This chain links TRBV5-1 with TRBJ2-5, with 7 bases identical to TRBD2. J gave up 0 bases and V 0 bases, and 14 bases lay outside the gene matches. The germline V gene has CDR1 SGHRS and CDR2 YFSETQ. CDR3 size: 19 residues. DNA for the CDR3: TGCGCCAGCAGCTTGGCCTCGGCATCGGGGGGTACCTACCAAGAGACCCAGTACTTC. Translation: CASSLASASGGTYQETQYF.

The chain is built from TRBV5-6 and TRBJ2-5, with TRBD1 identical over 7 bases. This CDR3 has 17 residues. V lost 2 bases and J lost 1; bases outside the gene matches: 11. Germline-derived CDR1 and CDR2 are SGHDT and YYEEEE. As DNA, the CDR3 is TGTGCCAGCAGCTTTGACCGGGACAGAGGCTTCCAAGAGACCCAGTACTTC. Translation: CASSFDRDRGFQETQYF.

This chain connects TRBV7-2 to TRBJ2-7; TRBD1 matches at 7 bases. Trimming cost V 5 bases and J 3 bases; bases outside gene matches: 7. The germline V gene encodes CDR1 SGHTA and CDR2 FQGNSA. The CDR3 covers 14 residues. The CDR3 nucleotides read TGTGCCAGCAGCCCTCGACAGGGACGCTACGAGCAGTACTTC. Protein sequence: CASSPRQGRYEQYF.

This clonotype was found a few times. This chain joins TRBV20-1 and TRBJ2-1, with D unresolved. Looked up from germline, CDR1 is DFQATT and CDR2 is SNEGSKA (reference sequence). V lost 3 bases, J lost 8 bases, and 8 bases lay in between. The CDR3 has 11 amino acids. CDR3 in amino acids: CSASPPHEQFF. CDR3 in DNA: TGCAGTGCTAGCCCCCCCCATGAGCAGTTCTTC.

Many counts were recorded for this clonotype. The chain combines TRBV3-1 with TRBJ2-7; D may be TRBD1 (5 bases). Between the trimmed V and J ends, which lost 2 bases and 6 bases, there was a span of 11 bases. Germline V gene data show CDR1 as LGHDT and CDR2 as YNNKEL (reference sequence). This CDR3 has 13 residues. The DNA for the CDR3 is TGTGCCAGCAGCCAAAGACAGTCATCCGAGCAGTACTTC. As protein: CASSQRQSSEQYF.

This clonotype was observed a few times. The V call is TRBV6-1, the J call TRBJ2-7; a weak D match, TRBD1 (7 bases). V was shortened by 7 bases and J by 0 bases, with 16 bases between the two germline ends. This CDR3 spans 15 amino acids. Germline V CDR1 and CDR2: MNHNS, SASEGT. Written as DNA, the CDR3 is TGTGCCAGCACCTACGGGCAGGGGGGCTCCTACGAGCAGTACTTC. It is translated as CASTYGQGGSYEQYF.

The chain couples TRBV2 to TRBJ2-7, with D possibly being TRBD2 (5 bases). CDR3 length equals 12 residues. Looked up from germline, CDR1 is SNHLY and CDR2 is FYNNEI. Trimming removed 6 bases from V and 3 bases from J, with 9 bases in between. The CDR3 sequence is CASRPGDYEQYF. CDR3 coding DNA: TGTGCCAGCAGACCCGGGGACTACGAGCAGTACTTC.

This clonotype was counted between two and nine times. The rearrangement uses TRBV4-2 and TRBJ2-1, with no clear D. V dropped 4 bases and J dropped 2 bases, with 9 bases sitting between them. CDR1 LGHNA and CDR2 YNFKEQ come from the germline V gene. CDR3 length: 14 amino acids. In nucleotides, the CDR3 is TGTGCCAGCAGCCCTAGGGAAGCCTACAATGAGCAGTTCTTC. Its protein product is CASSPREAYNEQFF.

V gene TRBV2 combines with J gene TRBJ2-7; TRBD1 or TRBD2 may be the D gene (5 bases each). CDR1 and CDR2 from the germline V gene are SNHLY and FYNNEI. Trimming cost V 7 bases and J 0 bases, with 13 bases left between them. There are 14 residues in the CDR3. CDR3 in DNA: TGTGCCAGCACCGTGGGGACGGGCTCCTACGAGCAGTACTTC. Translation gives CASTVGTGSYEQYF.

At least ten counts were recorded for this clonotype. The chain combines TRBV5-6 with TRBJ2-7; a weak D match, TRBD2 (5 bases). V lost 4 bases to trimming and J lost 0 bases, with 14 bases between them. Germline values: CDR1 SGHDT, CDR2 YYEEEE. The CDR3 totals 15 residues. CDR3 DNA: TGTGCCAGCAGCCCCGGGGATTTAGACTCCTACGAGCAGTACTTC. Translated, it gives CASSPGDLDSYEQYF.

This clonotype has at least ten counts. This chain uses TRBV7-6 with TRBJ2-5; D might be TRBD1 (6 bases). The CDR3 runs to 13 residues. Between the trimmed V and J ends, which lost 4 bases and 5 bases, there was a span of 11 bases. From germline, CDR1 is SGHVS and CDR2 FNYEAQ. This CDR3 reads CASSYYREETQYF. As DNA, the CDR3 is TGTGCCAGCAGCTACTACAGGGAGGAGACCCAGTACTTC.

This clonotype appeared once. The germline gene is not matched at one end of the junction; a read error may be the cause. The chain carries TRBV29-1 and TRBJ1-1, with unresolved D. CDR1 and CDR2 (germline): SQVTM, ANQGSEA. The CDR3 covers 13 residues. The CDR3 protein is CSGSGRVGTEALF. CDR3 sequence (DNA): TGCAGCGGATCGGGTCGAGTAGGCACTGAAGCTCTCTTT.

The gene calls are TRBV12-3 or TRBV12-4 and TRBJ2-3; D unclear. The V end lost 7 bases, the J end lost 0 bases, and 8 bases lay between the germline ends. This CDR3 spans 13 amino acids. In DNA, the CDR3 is TGTGCCAGCAACCTGGACAGCACAGATACGCAGTATTTT. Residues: CASNLDSTDTQYF.

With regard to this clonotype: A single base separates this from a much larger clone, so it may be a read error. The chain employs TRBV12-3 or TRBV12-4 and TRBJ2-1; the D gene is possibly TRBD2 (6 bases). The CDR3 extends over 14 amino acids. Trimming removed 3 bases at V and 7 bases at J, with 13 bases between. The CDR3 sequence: CASSFTGVRNEQFF. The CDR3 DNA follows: TGTGCCAGCAGTTTTACGGGAGTAAGGAATGAGCAGTTCTTC.

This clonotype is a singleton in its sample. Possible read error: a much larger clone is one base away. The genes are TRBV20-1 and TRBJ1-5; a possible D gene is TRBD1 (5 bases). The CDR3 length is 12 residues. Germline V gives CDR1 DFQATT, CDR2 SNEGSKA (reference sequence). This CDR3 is CSANQGNHPQHF. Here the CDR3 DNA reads TGCAGTGCTAATCAGGGCAATCACCCCCAGCATTTT.

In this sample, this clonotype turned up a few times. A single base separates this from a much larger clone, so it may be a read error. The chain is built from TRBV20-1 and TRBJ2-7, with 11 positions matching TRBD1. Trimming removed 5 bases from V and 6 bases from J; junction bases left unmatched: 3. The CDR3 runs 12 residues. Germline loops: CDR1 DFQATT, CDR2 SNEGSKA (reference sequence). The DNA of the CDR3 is TGCAGTGCTCCCGGGACAGGGGGCGAGCAGTACTTC. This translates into CSAPGTGGEQYF.

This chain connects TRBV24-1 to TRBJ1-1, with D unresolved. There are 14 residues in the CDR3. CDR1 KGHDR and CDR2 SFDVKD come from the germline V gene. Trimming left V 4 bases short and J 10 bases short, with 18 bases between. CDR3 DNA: TGTGCCACCAGTGACCCGGGATCGGGGTCAGGAGCTTTCTTT. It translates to CATSDPGSGSGAFF.

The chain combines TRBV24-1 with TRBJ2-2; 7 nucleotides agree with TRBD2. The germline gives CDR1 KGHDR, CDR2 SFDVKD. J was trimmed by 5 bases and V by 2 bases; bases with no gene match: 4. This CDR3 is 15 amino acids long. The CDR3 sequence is CATSDWRGRTGELFF. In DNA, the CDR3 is TGTGCCACCAGTGATTGGCGGGGGAGGACCGGGGAGCTGTTTTTT.

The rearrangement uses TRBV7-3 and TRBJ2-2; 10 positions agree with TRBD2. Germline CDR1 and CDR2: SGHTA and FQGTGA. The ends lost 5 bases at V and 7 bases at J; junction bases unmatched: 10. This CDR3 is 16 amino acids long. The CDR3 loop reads CASSPAASGSSGELFF. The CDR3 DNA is TGTGCCAGCAGCCCGGCGGCTAGCGGGAGTAGCGGGGAGCTGTTTTTT.

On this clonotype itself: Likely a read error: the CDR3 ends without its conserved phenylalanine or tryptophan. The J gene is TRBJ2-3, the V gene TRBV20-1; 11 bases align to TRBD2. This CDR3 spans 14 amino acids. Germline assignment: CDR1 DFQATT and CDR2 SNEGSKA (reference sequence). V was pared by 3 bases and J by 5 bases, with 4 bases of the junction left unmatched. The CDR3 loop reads CSASRLAGGDTQYL. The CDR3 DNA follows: TGCAGTGCTAGTAGGCTAGCGGGAGGAGATACGCAGTATTTG.